This note documents a single T cell receptor (beta chain) sequence. Its antigen remains unidentified. Germline CDR1 LNHDA, CDR2 SQIVND (reference sequence). V was trimmed by 5 bases and J by 0 bases, leaving 8 bases between them. The CDR3 has 14 residues. This sample is part of a study of cytomegalovirus exposure and HLA in healthy donors. Overall study results and limits: Equally common other TCR beta chains were less clonally expanded than HLA-associated ones, a later analysis found.

Primers: 60 Vbeta forward and 13 Jbeta reverse. Libraries were prepared by immunoSEQ multiplex PCR; TCRdb keeps only in-frame clonotypes and omits some of them. The sample lists approximately 51,000 clones, around three quarters occurring once. Specimen: PBMCs. V usage is TRBV19 and J usage is TRBJ1-5, with D possibly TRBD1 on 6 matching bases. The TCR was taken from a man under 40 in good health and CMV-seronegative. CDR3 bases: TGTGCCAGTAGTGGACAGAATAGCAATCAGCCCCAGCATTTT. Amino acids: CASSGQNSNQPQHF.